The next 19 T cell receptor beta chains were all read from a single sample in a study of shared T cell receptors in the human thymus. Here immunoSEQ multiplex PCR was the method, and the copy in TCRdb shows in-frame clones only, minus some. This table holds roughly 500,000 clones, 75% to 85% found once. The same data also went into a second study, on human thymus T cells.

Source material: thymocytes. The receptors derive from a boy under two years old with a congenital heart defect.

This clone was picked up a small number of times. V and J are TRBV5-1 and TRBJ1-4; 7 bases agree with TRBD1. The junction had 9 bases not matched to a gene; V was cut back by 4 bases and J by 6 bases. Germline-derived CDR1 and CDR2 are SGHRS and YFSETQ. The CDR3 runs 15 residues. The CDR3: CASSGTGAGDEKLFF. CDR3 nucleotide sequence: TGCGCCAGCAGCGGTACAGGGGCTGGGGATGAAAAACTGTTTTTT.

The chain is built from TRBV11-3 and TRBJ2-1; TRBD2 is a possible D gene (6 bases). Trimming pared 5 bases from V and 5 bases from J, leaving 16 bases between. Germline V lookup: CDR1 SGHNT, CDR2 YENEEA. This CDR3 is 15 amino acids long. CDR3 loop: CASSPYPRGDNEQFF. The CDR3, as DNA: TGTGCCAGCAGCCCCTACCCGCGGGGTGACAATGAGCAGTTCTTC. The entire variable domain, with the rest obtained from reference TRBV11-3 and TRBJ2-1, is as follows: EAGVVQSPRYKIIEKKQPVAFWCNPISGHNTLYWYLQNLGQGPELLIRYENEEAVDDSQLPKDRFSAERLKGVDSTLKIQPAELGDSAVYLCASSPYPRGDNEQFFGPGTRLTVL.

This clone was seen more than once but under ten times. The chain recombines TRBV5-1 with TRBJ2-7; TRBD1 matches 10 bases. With V trimmed by 0 bases and J by 5 bases, 5 bases remained unmatched. The CDR3 is 15 residues long. Germline CDR1 and CDR2: SGHRS and YFSETQ. The CDR3 spells CASSLAGQGPHEQYF. In DNA, the CDR3 is TGCGCCAGCAGCTTGGCGGGACAGGGGCCCCACGAGCAGTACTTC.

This chain joins TRBV5-4 and TRBJ1-1, with TRBD1 matching over 8 bases. Per the germline V gene, CDR1 is SGHNT and CDR2 is YYREEE (reference sequence). This CDR3 is built from 15 residues. Germline trimming cut 5 bases from V and 1 base from J; bases unmatched to any gene: 7. Here the CDR3 reads CASRGPGTGNTEAFF. Written as DNA, the CDR3 is TGTGCCAGCAGGGGTCCCGGGACAGGGAACACTGAAGCTTTCTTT.

In nucleotides, the CDR3 is TGTGCCAGCAGCTTAGCGACGGGAGCCCCCGCTGAGCAGTACTTC. Translating it yields CASSLATGAPAEQYF. The chain is built from TRBV7-8 and TRBJ2-7, with D maybe TRBD2 (6 bases). V was clipped by 0 bases and J by 7 bases, with 16 bases between them. The CDR3 has 15 residues. The V gene's germline CDR1 is SGHVS and CDR2 FQNEAQ. The variable domain in full, with the rest retrieved from reference TRBV7-8 and TRBJ2-7, is GAGVSQSPRYKVAKRGQDVALRCDPISGHVSLFWYQQALGQGPEFLTYFQNEAQLDKSGLPSDRFFAERPEGSVSTLKIQRTQQEDSAVYLCASSLATGAPAEQYFGPGTRLTVT.

The chain joins TRBV4-3 to TRBJ2-1, with TRBD2 as a possible D gene (6 bases). CDR1 is LGHNA and CDR2 is YSLEER in the germline V gene. This CDR3 has 17 amino acids. V lost 0 bases to trimming and J lost 10 bases, with 22 bases between them. The CDR3 nucleotides read TGCGCCAGCAGCCAAGATAGGCCGGGCTATACTCGGGGGGAGCAGTTCTTC. This encodes CASSQDRPGYTRGEQFF.

This clone was counted between two and nine times. V is TRBV29-1 and J is TRBJ1-2, with 7 nucleotides matching TRBD1. V was pared by 5 bases and J by 6 bases, with 18 bases of the junction left unmatched. This CDR3 contains 16 residues. Germline CDR1 is SQVTM and CDR2 is ANQGSEA. This CDR3 reads CSVPHPSQDRVDGYTF. DNA of the CDR3: TGCAGCGTTCCCCACCCGTCCCAAGACAGGGTAGATGGCTACACCTTC.

The chain couples TRBV27 to TRBJ2-7, with 12 positions matching TRBD1. The germline CDR1 and CDR2 sequences are MNHEY and SMNVEV (reference sequence). This CDR3 is 20 amino acids long. Trimming removed 5 bases from V and 2 bases from J; junction bases left unmatched: 19. The CDR3 coding sequence is TGTGCCAGCAGTCCGAACCGGGACAGGGGGCCTAGGACTACTACCTACGAGCAGTACTTC. It codes for CASSPNRDRGPRTTTYEQYF.

The chain is built from TRBV15 and TRBJ2-1; no clear D gene. The CDR3 runs 12 residues. Germline values: CDR1 LNHNV, CDR2 YYDKDF (reference sequence). V dropped 1 base and J dropped 5 bases, with 3 bases sitting between them. CDR3 coding DNA: TGTGCCACCAGCAGAGCTGACAATGAGCAGTTCTTC. Translating gives CATSRADNEQFF.

This sequence joins TRBV20-1 and TRBJ2-1; perhaps TRBD2 as D (6 bases). Per germline, CDR1 DFQATT and CDR2 SNEGSKA (reference sequence). CDR3 length: 10 amino acids. V gave up 8 bases and J gave up 9 bases, with 11 bases separating them. The chain's CDR3 is CSRGRGEQFF. The DNA of the CDR3 is TGCAGTAGAGGGCGGGGTGAGCAGTTCTTC.

The gene calls are TRBV2 and TRBJ1-2; TRBD1 agrees at 9 bases. CDR1 is SNHLY, CDR2 FYNNEI, per germline. The CDR3 has 12 residues. V gave up 8 bases and J gave up 4 bases; unmatched junction bases: 2. CDR3 sequence reads: CASGTGTYGYTF. In DNA form, the CDR3 reads TGTGCCAGCGGGACAGGGACCTATGGCTACACCTTC.

The V call is TRBV19, the J call TRBJ2-5; D may be TRBD2 (5 bases). The V end lost 10 bases, the J end lost 10 bases, and 10 bases lay between the germline ends. The CDR3 is 9 amino acids. Germline CDR1 reads LNHDA; CDR2 reads SQIVND (reference sequence). The DNA of the CDR3 is TGTGCCACCCCCCGGGGCCAGTACTTC. It yields the protein CATPRGQYF.

The chain joins TRBV7-8 to TRBJ2-3, with 12 bases identical to TRBD1. The junction had 11 bases not matched to a gene; V was cut back by 3 bases and J by 4 bases. The CDR3 sequence is 18 residues long. Germline loops: CDR1 SGHVS, CDR2 FQNEAQ. The CDR3 is CASSFSGTGGGGADTQYF. CDR3 coding DNA: TGTGCCAGCAGCTTCTCCGGGACAGGGGGCGGTGGGGCAGATACGCAGTATTTT.

There are a few counts of this clone. The gene calls are TRBV9 and TRBJ2-1, with D tentatively TRBD1 (5 bases). Germline V gene sequence: CDR1 SGDLS, CDR2 YYNGEE. The CDR3 length is 14 residues. V was trimmed by 0 bases and J by 5 bases, leaving 9 bases between them. As DNA, the CDR3 is TGTGCCAGCAGCGTAGAGGGGATGCACAATGAGCAGTTCTTC. Its protein product is CASSVEGMHNEQFF.

V gene TRBV6-6 combines with J gene TRBJ2-7; the D gene is possibly TRBD1 (5 bases). This CDR3 contains 13 residues. Per the germline V gene, CDR1 is MNHNY and CDR2 is SVGAGI (reference sequence). V lost 5 bases and J 4 bases, leaving 12 bases between the germline ends. As DNA, the CDR3 is TGTGCCAGCAGTCTCACAGGTGATTACGAGCAGTACTTC. Translating it yields CASSLTGDYEQYF.

The chain has TRBV27 and TRBJ2-7; weak D call: TRBD1 (5 bases). V was trimmed by 4 bases and J by 6 bases, leaving 13 bases between them. CDR1 and CDR2 (germline): MNHEY, SMNVEV (reference sequence). The CDR3 runs to 13 residues. This chain's CDR3 is CASSSGWGAEQYF. CDR3 nucleotides: TGTGCCAGCAGTTCCGGCTGGGGCGCCGAGCAGTACTTC.

The CDR3 sequence is CASSVGWTSIGTQYF. CDR3 bases: TGTGCCAGCAGCGTAGGCTGGACTAGCATAGGGACCCAGTACTTC. The chain recombines TRBV9 with TRBJ2-5; TRBD2 aligns across 8 bases. J gave up 7 bases and V 0 bases, and 8 bases lay outside the gene matches. Germline CDR1 is SGDLS and CDR2 is YYNGEE. CDR3 length: 15 amino acids.

Only a few counts were recorded for this clone. J is TRBJ1-1 and V is TRBV12-5; TRBD1 aligns across 10 bases. V shed 1 base and J 5 bases; nucleotides not matched to a gene: 4. This CDR3 spans 15 amino acids. Germline CDR1 is LGHNT and CDR2 is FRNRAP. The CDR3 sequence: CASGLGTGGSTEAFF. The CDR3 region has the DNA TGTGCTAGTGGTTTGGGGACAGGGGGTAGTACTGAAGCTTTCTTT.

This clone was counted between two and nine times. This chain connects TRBV29-1 to TRBJ2-4; TRBD2 aligns across 10 bases. V lost 0 bases and J lost 0; bases outside the gene matches: 11. Germline CDR1 SQVTM, CDR2 ANQGSEA. CDR3 length: 19 residues. DNA of the CDR3: TGCAGCGTTGAAGAGTCTAGCGGGAGTACCGGGTTAGCCAAAAACATTCAGTACTTC. The encoded protein is CSVEESSGSTGLAKNIQYF.